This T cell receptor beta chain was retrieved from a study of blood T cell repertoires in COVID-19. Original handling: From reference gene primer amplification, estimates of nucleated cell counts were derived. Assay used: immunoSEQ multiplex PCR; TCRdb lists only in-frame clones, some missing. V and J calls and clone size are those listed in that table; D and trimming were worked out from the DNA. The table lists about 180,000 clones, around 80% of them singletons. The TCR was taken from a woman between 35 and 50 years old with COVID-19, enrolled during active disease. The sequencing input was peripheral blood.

This CDR3 is CASSSDGQADTEAFF. For the CDR3, the DNA is TGTGCCAGCAGCTCGGATGGACAGGCGGACACTGAAGCTTTCTTT. The rearrangement joins TRBV11-3 to TRBJ1-1; 7 nucleotides line up with TRBD1. Per germline, CDR1 SGHNT and CDR2 YENEEA. The CDR3 is 15 residues long. Trimming removed 4 bases from V and 3 bases from J; junction bases left unmatched: 8.